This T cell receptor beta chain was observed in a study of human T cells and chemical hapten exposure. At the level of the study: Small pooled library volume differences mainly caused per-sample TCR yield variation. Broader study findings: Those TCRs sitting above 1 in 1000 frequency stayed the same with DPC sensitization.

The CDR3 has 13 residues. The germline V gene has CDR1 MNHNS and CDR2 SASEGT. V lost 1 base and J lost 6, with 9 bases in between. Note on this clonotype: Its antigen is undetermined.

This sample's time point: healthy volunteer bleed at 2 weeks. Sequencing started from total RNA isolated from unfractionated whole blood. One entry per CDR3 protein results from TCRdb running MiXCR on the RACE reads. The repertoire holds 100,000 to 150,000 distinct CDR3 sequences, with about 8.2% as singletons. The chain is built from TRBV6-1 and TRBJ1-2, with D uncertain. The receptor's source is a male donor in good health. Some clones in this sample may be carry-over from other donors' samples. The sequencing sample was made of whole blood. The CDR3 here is CASSEGGSHGYTF. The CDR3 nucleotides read TGTGCCAGCAGTGAAGGAGGATCCCATGGCTACACCTTC.